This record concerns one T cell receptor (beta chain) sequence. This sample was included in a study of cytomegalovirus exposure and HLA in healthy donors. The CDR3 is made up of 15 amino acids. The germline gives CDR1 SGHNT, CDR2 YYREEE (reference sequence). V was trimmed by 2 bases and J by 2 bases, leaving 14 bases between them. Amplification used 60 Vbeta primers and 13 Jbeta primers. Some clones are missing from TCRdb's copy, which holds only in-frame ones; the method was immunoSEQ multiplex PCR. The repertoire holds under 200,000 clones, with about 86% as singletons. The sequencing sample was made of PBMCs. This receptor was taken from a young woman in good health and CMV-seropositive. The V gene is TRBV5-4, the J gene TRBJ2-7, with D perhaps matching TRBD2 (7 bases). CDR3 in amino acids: CASSFRGGGPYEQYF. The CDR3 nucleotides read TGTGCCAGCAGCTTTCGAGGGGGAGGGCCCTACGAGCAGTACTTC. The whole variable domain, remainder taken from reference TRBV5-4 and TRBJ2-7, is ETGVTQSPTHLIKTRGQQVTLRCSSQSGHNTVSWYQQALGQGPQFIFQYYREEENGRGNFPPRFSGLQFPNYSSELNVNALELDDSALYLCASSFRGGGPYEQYFGPGTRLTVT.